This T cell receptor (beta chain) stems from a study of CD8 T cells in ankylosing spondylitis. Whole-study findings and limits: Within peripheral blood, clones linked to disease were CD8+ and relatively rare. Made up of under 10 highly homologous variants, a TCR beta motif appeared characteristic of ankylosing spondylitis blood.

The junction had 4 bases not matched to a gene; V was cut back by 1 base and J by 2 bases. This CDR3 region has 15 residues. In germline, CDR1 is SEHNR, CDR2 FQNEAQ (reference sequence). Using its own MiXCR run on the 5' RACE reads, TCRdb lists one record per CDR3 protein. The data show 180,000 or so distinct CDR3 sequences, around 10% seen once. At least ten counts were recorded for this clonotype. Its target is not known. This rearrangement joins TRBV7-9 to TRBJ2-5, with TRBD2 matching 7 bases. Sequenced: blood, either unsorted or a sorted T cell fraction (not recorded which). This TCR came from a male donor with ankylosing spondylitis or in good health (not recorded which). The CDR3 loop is CASSLDGGRQETQYF. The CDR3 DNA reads TGTGCCAGCAGCTTAGATGGCGGGAGACAAGAGACCCAGTACTTC.